Listed here are 15 T cell receptor beta chains from one sample, sequenced in a study of cytomegalovirus exposure and HLA in healthy donors. The primer mix had 60 Vbeta and 13 Jbeta primers. Some clones are missing from TCRdb's copy, which holds only in-frame ones; the method was immunoSEQ multiplex PCR. The repertoire holds nearly 110,000 clones, with around 80% as singletons. The sequencing input was PBMCs. All receptors come from a man aged 35-49 years in good health and CMV-seronegative.

The rearrangement links TRBV6-4 to TRBJ2-3, with 9 bases fitting TRBD1. V lost 10 bases to trimming and J lost 4 bases; unmatched junction nucleotides: 9. CDR1 and CDR2 from the germline V gene are MRHNA and SNTAGT. CDR3 length equals 14 residues. The CDR3 region is CATSQGAGADTQYF. CDR3 sequence (DNA): TGTGCCACGTCACAGGGGGCCGGAGCAGATACGCAGTATTTT.

The sample holds one count of this clone. The chain links TRBV5-3 to TRBJ2-7; 10 bases are a match to TRBD2. TRBV5-3 qualifies as an ORF whose function is uncertain. CDR3 size: 15 residues. J lost 0 bases, V lost 3 bases, and 3 bases had no gene match. In DNA form, the CDR3 reads TGTGCCAGAAGCTGTGGACTAGCGGTCTCCTACGAGCAGTACTTC. As protein: CARSCGLAVSYEQYF.

The chain uses TRBV7-6 and TRBJ1-3; 9 positions agree with TRBD1. Germline assignment: CDR1 SGHVS and CDR2 FNYEAQ. J gave up 0 bases and V 3 bases, and 0 bases lay outside the gene matches. The CDR3 is 15 amino acids. The CDR3 spells CASSLDRGSGNTIYF. DNA of the CDR3: TGTGCCAGCAGCTTGGACAGGGGCTCTGGAAACACCATATATTTT.

This clone turned up a few times. This chain joins TRBV11-2 and TRBJ2-6; TRBD1 is a possible D gene (6 bases). The V gene lost 3 bases and the J gene lost 0 bases, with 15 bases spanning the gap. This CDR3 region has 18 residues. The germline gives CDR1 SGHAT, CDR2 FQNNGV. The CDR3 DNA is TGTGCCAGCAGCTTCGGTGTAGGGGGTTTCTCTGGGGCCAACGTCCTGACTTTC. Protein: CASSFGVGGFSGANVLTF.

The chain combines TRBV11-2 with TRBJ2-5; the D gene is possibly TRBD2 (5 bases). Trimming removed 1 base from V and 0 bases from J, with 6 bases in between. Germline CDR1 SGHAT, CDR2 FQNNGV. The CDR3 covers 14 residues. The CDR3 here is CASSLAGYQETQYF. CDR3 bases: TGTGCCAGCAGCTTAGCGGGGTACCAAGAGACCCAGTACTTC.

The rearrangement uses TRBV19 and TRBJ2-7, with TRBD1 identical over 8 bases. The junction had 11 bases not matched to a gene; V was cut back by 4 bases and J by 9 bases. The CDR3 contains 14 residues. Germline V lookup: CDR1 LNHDA, CDR2 SQIVND (reference sequence). The CDR3 loop reads CASSTVLGQGGQYF. The CDR3 bases are TGTGCCAGTAGTACCGTCCTTGGACAGGGTGGGCAGTACTTC.

V usage is TRBV5-1 and J usage is TRBJ2-2; TRBD1 agrees at 10 bases. V trimming: 4 bases; J trimming: 7 bases; junction bases outside the gene matches: 7. The CDR3 loop spans 15 amino acids. CDR1 is SGHRS, CDR2 YFSETQ, per germline. This CDR3 is CASSPGQGYVGELFF. In DNA, the CDR3 is TGCGCCAGCAGCCCGGGACAGGGGTACGTCGGGGAGCTGTTTTTT.

The chain is built from TRBV7-6 and TRBJ2-2, with 10 nucleotides matching TRBD1. CDR1 and CDR2 (germline): SGHVS, FNYEAQ. This CDR3 comprises 16 residues. V dropped 4 bases and J dropped 6; count of bases not matched to a gene: 8. CDR3: CASSWRTGGGSGELFF. The CDR3 DNA follows: TGTGCCAGCAGCTGGAGGACAGGGGGTGGTTCCGGGGAGCTGTTTTTT.

The V call is TRBV7-6, the J call TRBJ1-3; 7 nucleotides agree with TRBD1. With V trimmed by 2 bases and J by 3 bases, 7 bases remained unmatched. The CDR3 has 16 amino acids. Germline loops: CDR1 SGHVS, CDR2 FNYEAQ. The CDR3 DNA reads as TGTGCCAGCAGCTTAAGAAGAAGGGGGCTTGGAAACACCATATATTTT. Translating gives CASSLRRRGLGNTIYF.

This clone occurred a few times. The J gene is TRBJ1-1, the V gene TRBV2; D might be TRBD1 (6 bases). V was cut by 8 bases and J by 7 bases, with 8 bases left in between. The CDR3 is made up of 10 amino acids. Germline V gene sequence: CDR1 SNHLY, CDR2 FYNNEI. The CDR3 is CASGGSEAFF. In DNA, the CDR3 is TGTGCCAGCGGGGGCAGTGAAGCTTTCTTT. Full variable domain (outside the CDR3, taken from reference TRBV2 and TRBJ1-1): EPEVTQTPSHQVTQMGQEVILRCVPISNHLYFYWYRQILGQKVEFLVSFYNNEISEKSEIFDDQFSVERPDGSNFTLKIRSTKLEDSAMYFCASGGSEAFFGQGTRLTVV.

The chain has TRBV6-1 and TRBJ1-2; D not certain. The CDR3 contains 16 residues. V was pared by 2 bases and J by 6 bases, with 19 bases between. The germline gives CDR1 MNHNS, CDR2 SASEGT. The CDR3 DNA is TGTGCCAGCAGTGAATGGGGATGGTCCGCGAGGGATGGCTACACCTTC. Translating it yields CASSEWGWSARDGYTF.

The CDR3: CASSEARDRGRRRDGYTF. CDR3 sequence (DNA): TGTGCCAGCAGTGAAGCCCGGGACAGGGGGCGCAGGAGGGATGGCTACACCTTC. The chain couples TRBV6-1 to TRBJ1-2; 12 bases agree with TRBD1. The CDR3 has 18 amino acids. In germline, CDR1 is MNHNS, CDR2 SASEGT. With V trimmed by 0 bases and J by 6 bases, 11 bases remained unmatched.

The chain uses TRBV5-8 and TRBJ2-6, with 7 positions matching TRBD1. CDR3 length: 17 residues. Losses at the gene ends were 2 bases for V and 0 bases for J; bases not matched to a gene: 5. CDR1 and CDR2 from the germline V gene are SGHTS and YDEGEE. In DNA form, the CDR3 reads TGTGCCAGCAGCTTTGACCGGACAGGCTCTGGGGCCAACGTCCTGACTTTC. Protein sequence: CASSFDRTGSGANVLTF.

Here the CDR3 DNA reads TGTGCCAGCAGCTTTCTTAATAGGGACAGGGTTCAAGAAGAGCAGTACTTC. This gives the protein CASSFLNRDRVQEEQYF. The chain couples TRBV7-8 to TRBJ2-7, with 9 bases lining up with TRBD1. The CDR3 totals 17 residues. Looked up from germline, CDR1 is SGHVS and CDR2 is FQNEAQ. The V gene end was trimmed by 3 bases and the J gene end by 7 bases; junction bases not matched to a gene: 16.

This clone was detected once. V gene TRBV6-6 combines with J gene TRBJ2-5; 9 bases are shared with TRBD1. With 2 bases clipped from V and 4 bases from J, the junction kept 5 bases outside the gene matches. Germline V CDR1 and CDR2: MNHNY, SVGAGI (reference sequence). The CDR3 totals 15 residues. This chain's CDR3 is CASSYGDRDGETQYF. DNA for the CDR3: TGTGCCAGCAGTTACGGGGACAGGGACGGAGAGACCCAGTACTTC.